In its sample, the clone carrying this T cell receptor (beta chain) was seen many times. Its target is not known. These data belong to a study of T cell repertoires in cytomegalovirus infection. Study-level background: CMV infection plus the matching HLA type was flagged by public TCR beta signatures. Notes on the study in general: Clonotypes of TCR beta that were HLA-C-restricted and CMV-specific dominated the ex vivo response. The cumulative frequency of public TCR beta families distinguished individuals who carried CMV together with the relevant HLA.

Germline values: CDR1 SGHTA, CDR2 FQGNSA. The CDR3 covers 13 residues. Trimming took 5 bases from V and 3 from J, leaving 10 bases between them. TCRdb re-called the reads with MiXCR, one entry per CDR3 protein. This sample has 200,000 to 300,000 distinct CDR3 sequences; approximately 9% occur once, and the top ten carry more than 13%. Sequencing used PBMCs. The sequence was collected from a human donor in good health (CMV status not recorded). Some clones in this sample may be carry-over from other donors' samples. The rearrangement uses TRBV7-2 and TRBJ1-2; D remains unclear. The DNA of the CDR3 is TGTGCCAGCAGCCCGCCGGTGCACTATGGCTACACCTTC. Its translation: CASSPPVHYGYTF.